The rows below give T cell receptor beta chains drawn from one sample of a study of shared clonotypes between healthy human individuals. Measured with immunoSEQ multiplex PCR; TCRdb has only the in-frame clones, and not every one. Seen here are about 2.1 million clones, about 92% observed once, and the top ten hold more than 1.5%. The specimen sequenced was naive CD8+ T cells from PBMCs. These receptors came from a man between 18 and 29 years old in good health. Some clones in this sample may be carry-over from other donors' samples. Each CDR3 is given with its conserved first and last residue. The order of the fields is D gene, V gene, clone size, J gene, CDR3 DNA, CDR3 protein. A D gene is named only where the DNA matches it firmly. Part of the rows lack a size; the others show once, few, many or a class for expanded clones.

TRBD1,TRBV5-4,NA,TRBJ2-1,TGTGCCAGCAGCATCGACAGGGGGCCCTACAATGAGCAGTTCTTC,CASSIDRGPYNEQFF
NA,TRBV6-1,NA,TRBJ2-7,TGTGCCAGCAGTGAAGCCCCCCCTGGTGGGGCCTCCTACGAGCAGTACTTC,CASSEAPPGGASYEQYF
NA,TRBV9,NA,TRBJ2-7,TGTGCCAGCAGCGCGGGTGGGAGCTCCTACGAGCAGTACTTC,CASSAGGSSYEQYF
NA,TRBV5-1,NA,TRBJ2-7,TGCGCCAGCAGCGCCGGCTCCTACGAGCAGTACTTC,CASSAGSYEQYF
NA,TRBV27,NA,TRBJ1-5,TGTGCCAGCAGTTTATTTAGGTCGGGGGATCAGCCCCAGCATTTT,CASSLFRSGDQPQHF
NA,TRBV5-4,NA,TRBJ1-2,TGTGCCAGCACCATTGAGGACTATGGCTACACCTTC,CASTIEDYGYTF
TRBD1,TRBV5-1,few,TRBJ2-4,TGCGCCAGCAGCTTGGGAATGTACGGGACAGGGGCGGAAAACATTCAGTACTTC,CASSLGMYGTGAENIQYF
NA,TRBV7-9,NA,TRBJ1-5,TGTGCCAGCAGCTTGGAGACATGGATGGAAGGGAATCAGCCCCAGCATTTT,CASSLETWMEGNQPQHF
TRBD1,TRBV7-9,NA,TRBJ1-4,TGTGCCAGCAGCTTCTTTACAGGGGGCGCAGATAATGAAAAACTGTTTTTT,CASSFFTGGADNEKLFF
NA,TRBV29-1,NA,TRBJ2-1,TGCAGCGTTGACTTTGCGGACCACTACAATGAGCAGTTCTTC,CSVDFADHYNEQFF
TRBD1,TRBV10-2,NA,TRBJ1-4,TGCGCCAGCAGTGAAGGACAGGGGCTGAATGAAAAACTGTTTTTT,CASSEGQGLNEKLFF
NA,TRBV19,NA,TRBJ2-6,TGTGCCAGTAGTATAGAGGCCCTCTGGTTCTCTGGGGCCAACGTCCTGACTTTC,CASSIEALWFSGANVLTF
NA,TRBV27,NA,TRBJ2-7,TGTGCCAGCAGTTTTCAGGGCCCTCAACTGCGCGAGCAGTACTTC,CASSFQGPQLREQYF
TRBD2,TRBV2,once,TRBJ2-1,TGTGCCAGCAGTGCGTTTTGGAGTAGCGGGCTACCCAATGAGCAGTTCTTC,CASSAFWSSGLPNEQFF
NA,TRBV5-1,NA,TRBJ1-1,TGCGCCAGCAGCTTGGCCGGGGGGGCTGAAGCTTTCTTT,CASSLAGGAEAFF
TRBD2,TRBV28,NA,TRBJ2-1,TGTGCCAGCAGTCGCCAGCGGGAGCACAATGAGCAGTTCTTC,CASSRQREHNEQFF
NA,TRBV7-8,NA,TRBJ2-5,TGTGCCAGCAGCCCCCCGGGGGACGAAGAGACCCAGTACTTC,CASSPPGDEETQYF
NA,TRBV9,NA,TRBJ1-5,TGTGCCAGCAGCGTAGAGGGGCGAAAACCCCAGCATTTT,CASSVEGRKPQHF
NA,TRBV30,NA,TRBJ1-1,TGTGCCTGGAGCGACGACCCAGGGCTTCCGAACACTGAAGCTTTCTTT,CAWSDDPGLPNTEAFF
NA,TRBV10-2,NA,TRBJ2-1,TGCGCCAGCAAGGGGGAGAGGGTATGGTACAATGAGCAGTTCTTC,CASKGERVWYNEQFF
TRBD2,TRBV10-3,once,TRBJ2-2,TGTGCCATCAGTGAACTAGCGGGAGTCGTTACCGGGGAGCTGTTTTTT,CAISELAGVVTGELFF
NA,TRBV7-9,NA,TRBJ1-2,TGTGCCAGCACCAAGTCACGGACAGCTTATGGCTACACCTTC,CASTKSRTAYGYTF
NA,TRBV28,once,TRBJ2-7,TGTGCCAGCAGTTGGGGTTTCTCCTACGAGCAGTACTTC,CASSWGFSYEQYF
TRBD2,TRBV18,once,TRBJ2-1,TGTGCCAGCTCACCACCGGGGCTAGCGGGAGATCTTGTACATGAGCAGTTCTTC,CASSPPGLAGDLVHEQFF
TRBD1,TRBV6-5,once,TRBJ1-2,TGTGCCAGCAGTTTCCAACAGGGGGTATACGGCTACACCTTC,CASSFQQGVYGYTF
NA,TRBV12-5,NA,TRBJ1-5,TGTGCTAGGCTTGGGGCGGGCAATCAGCCCCAGCATTTT,CARLGAGNQPQHF
NA,TRBV27,NA,TRBJ2-7,TGTGCCAGCAGCCCCGGGAGTGCTAACGAGCAGTACTTC,CASSPGSANEQYF
NA,TRBV10-3,NA,TRBJ2-1,TGTGCCATCAGTGACGCGAGTGGGAAAAAAGCCTACAATGAGCAGTTCTTC,CAISDASGKKAYNEQFF
TRBD2,TRBV4-1,NA,TRBJ2-1,TGCGCCAGCAGCCGGGAGGGACTAGCGGGAAAGGATGAGCAGTTCTTC,CASSREGLAGKDEQFF
TRBD1,TRBV28,few,TRBJ1-1,TGTGCCAGCAGCCCTACAGGGGACACTGAAGCTTTCTTT,CASSPTGDTEAFF
NA,TRBV29-1,NA,TRBJ2-7,TGCAGCGTTTTAGGTATGGCAGGCTACGAGCAGTACTTC,CSVLGMAGYEQYF
NA,TRBV19,NA,TRBJ1-2,TGTGCCAGTGGAGGGGAAGATGGCTACACCTTC,CASGGEDGYTF
TRBD1,TRBV19,NA,TRBJ1-1,TGTGCCAGTAGTATAGCACCGGGACAGTTCGCTGAAGCTTTCTTT,CASSIAPGQFAEAFF
NA,TRBV21-1,NA,TRBJ2-2,TGTGCCAGCAGCAAAGGTGGTCCGGGGGCGGCCGGGGAGCTGTTTTTT,CASSKGGPGAAGELFF
NA,TRBV5-1,NA,TRBJ2-2,TGCGCCAGCAGCTGGAAGACTCTCGCCGGAAACACCGGGGAGCTGTTTTTT,CASSWKTLAGNTGELFF
TRBD1,TRBV4-3,NA,TRBJ1-1,TGCGCCAGCAGCCAGAGACAGGGCGCAGTTGAAGCTTTCTTT,CASSQRQGAVEAFF
NA,TRBV7-9,NA,TRBJ2-7,TGTGCCAGCAGCGACTCCTCGTACGAGCAGTACTTC,CASSDSSYEQYF
NA,TRBV10-3,NA,TRBJ2-2,TGTGCCATCAGTGACCAAAACACCGGGGAGCTGTTTTTT,CAISDQNTGELFF
NA,TRBV4-2,NA,TRBJ2-2,TGTGCCAGCAGCCCGTCGAGGGGGGAGCTGTTTTTT,CASSPSRGELFF
NA,TRBV4-1,NA,TRBJ1-4,TGCGCCAGCAGCCAAGATAGGGGGACCTTAGGTACAACTAATGAAAAACTGTTTTTT,CASSQDRGTLGTTNEKLFF
NA,TRBV27,NA,TRBJ1-2,TGTGCCAGCAGTTTCACCGGGGGCGGCTACACCTTC,CASSFTGGGYTF
NA,TRBV2,NA,TRBJ1-6,TGTGCCAGCAGTCCCCTCGGCGGGCCGGATTCACCCCTCCACTTT,CASSPLGGPDSPLHF
TRBD2,TRBV12-5,NA,TRBJ2-1,TGTGCTAGTGGTACCGTCGGACTAGCCCAGTTCTTC,CASGTVGLAQFF
NA,TRBV25-1,NA,TRBJ1-5,TGTGCCAGCAGTGAAGGGCGGGTAAGCAATCAGCCCCAGCATTTT,CASSEGRVSNQPQHF
TRBD2,TRBV28,NA,TRBJ2-7,TGTGCCACCCAATGGAGCGGGAAGACTTACGAGCAGTACTTC,CATQWSGKTYEQYF
TRBD1,TRBV4-1,NA,TRBJ2-1,TGCGCCAGCAGCCAAAACAGGGGGCGCTACAATGAGCAGTTCTTC,CASSQNRGRYNEQFF
NA,TRBV4-1,NA,TRBJ2-3,TGCGCCAGCAGCCAAGGGCCAGATACGCAGTATTTT,CASSQGPDTQYF
NA,TRBV27,NA,TRBJ2-7,TGTGCCAGCAGTTCCCTATCGCGACTCGAGCAGTACTTC,CASSSLSRLEQYF
NA,TRBV5-1,NA,TRBJ1-2,TGCGCCAGCAGCTTTTCCAACAACTATGGCTACACCTTC,CASSFSNNYGYTF
TRBD2,TRBV29-1,NA,TRBJ2-1,TGCAGCGTTGAAGTTCCCCTCCAGGGACTAGCGGACAATGAGCAGTTCTTC,CSVEVPLQGLADNEQFF
NA,TRBV30,NA,TRBJ2-7,TGTGCCTGGAGCGCCGAGTACGAGCAGTACTTC,CAWSAEYEQYF
NA,TRBV19,NA,TRBJ2-1,TGTGCCAGTGCCTTTGGGCTCAGGGGGGGCAATGAGCAGTTCTTC,CASAFGLRGGNEQFF
NA,TRBV2,NA,TRBJ2-1,TGTGCCAGCAGTGGGACTCTCAATGAGCAGTTCTTC,CASSGTLNEQFF
NA,TRBV30,few,TRBJ1-1,TGTGCCTGGAGTGTGGGAGAGGACACTGAAGCTTTCTTT,CAWSVGEDTEAFF
NA,TRBV7-9,once,TRBJ2-4,TGTGCCAGCAGCCCAGACACCCTAGCCAAAAACATTCAGTACTTC,CASSPDTLAKNIQYF
TRBD2,TRBV27,NA,TRBJ2-1,TGTGCCACCTCAGATTTGGGCGGGAGGCAATCCAATGAGCAGTTCTTC,CATSDLGGRQSNEQFF
TRBD1,TRBV4-1,NA,TRBJ1-5,TGCGCCAGCAGCCAATCCCCCGGGACAGGGGGCACGAGCAATCAGCCCCAGCATTTT,CASSQSPGTGGTSNQPQHF